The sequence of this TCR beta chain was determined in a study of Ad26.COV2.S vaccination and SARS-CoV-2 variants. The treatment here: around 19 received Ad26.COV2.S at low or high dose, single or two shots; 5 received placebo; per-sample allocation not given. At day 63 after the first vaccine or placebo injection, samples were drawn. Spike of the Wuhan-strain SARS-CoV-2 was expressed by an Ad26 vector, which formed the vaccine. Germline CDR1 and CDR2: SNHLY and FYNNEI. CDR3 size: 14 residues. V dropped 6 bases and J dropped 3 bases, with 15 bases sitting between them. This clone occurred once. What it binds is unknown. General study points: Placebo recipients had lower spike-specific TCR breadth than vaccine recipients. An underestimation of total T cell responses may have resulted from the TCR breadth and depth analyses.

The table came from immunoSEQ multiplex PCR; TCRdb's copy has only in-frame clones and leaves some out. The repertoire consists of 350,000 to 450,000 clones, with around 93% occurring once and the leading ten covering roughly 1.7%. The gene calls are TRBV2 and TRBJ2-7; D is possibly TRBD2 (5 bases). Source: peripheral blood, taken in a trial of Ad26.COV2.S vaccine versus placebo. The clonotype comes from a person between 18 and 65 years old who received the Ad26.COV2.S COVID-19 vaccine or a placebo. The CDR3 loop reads CASSPRSEGYEQYF. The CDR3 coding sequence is TGTGCCAGCAGCCCCCGGAGCGAGGGCTACGAGCAGTACTTC.